This TCR beta chain was documented in a study of blood T cells in healthy people across ages. The germline V gene encodes CDR1 DFQATT and CDR2 SNEGSKA (reference sequence). V was cut by 0 bases and J by 4 bases, with 10 bases left in between. CDR3 length: 14 residues. A J-beta primer mix and a sample-barcoded 5' primer were used in a second PCR of about 7 to 12 cycles. Every molecule of cDNA carried a tag from a template-switch adaptor with 12 random nucleotides. TCRdb independently ran MiXCR on the 5' RACE reads; one entry per CDR3 protein. The sample has approximately 800,000 distinct CDR3 sequences, around 25% seen once. This sample also appeared in a second study, on T cells of mothers and their children. That paper states: According to the study, all extracted RNA entered cDNA synthesis at approximately 1.5 ug per 15 ul. Mothers yielded over 9.5 million CDR3 reads, children several million each.

The V gene is TRBV20-1, the J gene TRBJ1-5, with D unclear. The origin of this receptor is a boy between 5 and 17 years old in good health. Sequencing was carried out using blood. CDR3: CSARDKDGNQPQHF. The DNA of the CDR3 is TGCAGTGCTAGAGATAAGGACGGGAATCAGCCCCAGCATTTT.